The clone carrying this TCR beta chain was found a few times. The antigen is undetermined. Germline V gene sequence: CDR1 WNHNN, CDR2 SYGVQD (reference sequence). The V end was cut by 0 bases, the J end by 3 bases, with 9 bases between. This CDR3 has 14 amino acids. These data belong to a study of shared clonotypes between healthy human individuals. Donors comprised healthy HIV-negative adults lacking recent acute infections or vaccinations. Clones were sequenced by immunoSEQ multiplex PCR, and TCRdb holds only the in-frame ones, with some missing. The table shows some 2.1 million clones, with 90% to 95% occurring only once. Study results and caveats: Non-shared clonotypes were found to have lower generation probabilities than the clonotypes that were shared by all four of the sorted-subset donors.

The chain links TRBV10-1 to TRBJ2-7, with no clear D. The material sequenced was naive CD4+ T cells sorted from blood. Subset of the sample: CD45RA+ positively selected. This TCR was sampled from a man between 18 and 29 years old in good health. The CDR3: CASSESTLRYEQYF. The CDR3 DNA sequence: TGCGCCAGCAGTGAGTCGACTCTTCGCTACGAGCAGTACTTC.